This T cell receptor (beta chain) was recovered during a study of lymphopenia after photon versus proton radiotherapy. Broader study findings: After the lymphocyte nadir, photon-treated repertoires showed oligoclonal expansion, especially of CD8+ Temra cells. Photon-treated patients lost naive T cells and TCR diversity; proton-treated stayed stable.

Trimming stripped 8 bases from V and 1 base from J, with 8 bases between. The CDR3 is made up of 12 amino acids. In germline, CDR1 is SNHLY, CDR2 FYNNEI. Profiling relied on immunoSEQ multiplex PCR, and the TCRdb table lists in-frame clones only, not all of them. Among 50,000 to 75,000 clones listed, around 88% were seen once. As to this clone: As yet, its antigen is unknown.

This TCR came from a man between 35 and 55 years old with gastric cancer. The V and J genes are TRBV2 and TRBJ2-5; D unresolved. The sample in question was peripheral blood, obtained from a patient treated with photon-based radiotherapy. This CDR3 reads CASVDGQETQYF. The CDR3, as DNA: TGTGCCAGCGTAGACGGCCAAGAGACCCAGTACTTC.